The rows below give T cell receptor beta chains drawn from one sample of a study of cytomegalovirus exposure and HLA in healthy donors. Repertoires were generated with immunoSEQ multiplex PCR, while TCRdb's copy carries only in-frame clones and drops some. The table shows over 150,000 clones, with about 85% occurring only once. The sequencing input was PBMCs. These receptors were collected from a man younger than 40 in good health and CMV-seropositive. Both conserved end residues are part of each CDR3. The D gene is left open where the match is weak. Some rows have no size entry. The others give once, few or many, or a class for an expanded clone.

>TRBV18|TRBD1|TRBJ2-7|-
TGTGCCAGCTCACCGTTCCGTGACAGGGCCTACGAGCAGTACTTC
CASSPFRDRAYEQYF
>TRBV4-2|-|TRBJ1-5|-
TGTGCCAGCAGCCACCTAAGGGGGGGTTATCAGCCCCAGCATTTT
CASSHLRGGYQPQHF
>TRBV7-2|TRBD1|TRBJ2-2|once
TGTGCCAGCAGCATTCGGGACAGGGACACCGGGGAGCTGTTTTTT
CASSIRDRDTGELFF
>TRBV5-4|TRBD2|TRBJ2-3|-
TGTGCCAGCAGCTTTGGACTAGCGAGCACAGATACGCAGTATTTT
CASSFGLASTDTQYF
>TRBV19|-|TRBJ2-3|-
TGTGCCAGTAGTATCCATAGCGGCCTCACAGATACGCAGTATTTT
CASSIHSGLTDTQYF
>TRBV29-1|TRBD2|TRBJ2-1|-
TGCAGCGTTGTATGGACTAGCAGCCCCGTCTACAATGAGCAGTTCTTC
CSVVWTSSPVYNEQFF
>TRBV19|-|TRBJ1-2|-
TGTGCCAGTAGTATAGAAGCGAAACCCTATGGCTACACCTTC
CASSIEAKPYGYTF
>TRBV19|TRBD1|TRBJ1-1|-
TGTGCCAGTAGTATAGTCCCAGTGGGACAGGTCGGAACTGAAGCTTTCTTT
CASSIVPVGQVGTEAFF
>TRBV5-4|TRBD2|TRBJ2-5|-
TGTGCCAGCAGCCGGGGACTAGCGGAAGAGACCCAGTACTTC
CASSRGLAEETQYF
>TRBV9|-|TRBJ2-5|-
TGTGCCAGCAGCTTAGGGGGAGCGGCACAAGAGACCCAGTACTTC
CASSLGGAAQETQYF
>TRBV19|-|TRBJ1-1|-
TGTGCCAGTAGGGCCCCCCCCGGGGGCACTGAAGCTTTCTTT
CASRAPPGGTEAFF
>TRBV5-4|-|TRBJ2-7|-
TGTGCCAGCAGCCCCCCACAATCCTACGAGCAGTACTTC
CASSPPQSYEQYF
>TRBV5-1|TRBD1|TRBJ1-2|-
TGCGCCAGCAGTCCCGGGACAGGGGACTATGGCTACACCTTC
CASSPGTGDYGYTF
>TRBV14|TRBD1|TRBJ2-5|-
TGTGCCAGCAGCCGGATTACAGGGGTCCAAGAGACCCAGTACTTC
CASSRITGVQETQYF
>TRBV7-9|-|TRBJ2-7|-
TGTGCCAGCAGCGGTACAATGTCCTACGAGCAGTACTTC
CASSGTMSYEQYF
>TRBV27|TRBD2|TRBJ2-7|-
TGTGCCAGCAGTTCCCCTAGCGGGAGCTCCTACGAGCAGTACTTC
CASSSPSGSSYEQYF
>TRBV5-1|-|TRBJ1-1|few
TGCGCCAGCCTCACAGGGCACGGGGACACTGAAGCTTTCTTT
CASLTGHGDTEAFF
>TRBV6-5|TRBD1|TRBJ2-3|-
TGTGCCAGCAGTTATTCAGGGGGAGATACGCAGTATTTT
CASSYSGGDTQYF
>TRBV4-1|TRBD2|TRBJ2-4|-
TGCGCCAGCAGCTCTACCCGGACTAGCAGTCACATTCAGTACTTC
CASSSTRTSSHIQYF
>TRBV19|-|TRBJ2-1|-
TGTGCCAGTAGCGTAAACATAGCGGCAATCTCCTACAATGAGCAGTTCTTC
CASSVNIAAISYNEQFF
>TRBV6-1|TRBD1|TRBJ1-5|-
TGTGCCAGCCTTGGGACAGGGGGCGGTAGGCAGCCCCAGCATTTT
CASLGTGGGRQPQHF
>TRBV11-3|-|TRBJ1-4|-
TGTGCCAGCAGCTCGGGATTTTCGAAGATGGAAAAACTGTTTTTT
CASSSGFSKMEKLFF
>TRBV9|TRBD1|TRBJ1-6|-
TGTGCCAGCAGCGTCCGACAGGGTAATTCACCCCTCCACTTT
CASSVRQGNSPLHF
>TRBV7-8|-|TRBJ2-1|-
TGTGCCAGCAGCGCTAAGGCTAGCGTTTACAATGAGCAGTTCTTC
CASSAKASVYNEQFF
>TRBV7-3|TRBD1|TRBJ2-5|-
TGTGCCAGCAGCCGTGGACAGGCAGAGACCCAGTACTTC
CASSRGQAETQYF
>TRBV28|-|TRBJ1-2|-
TGTGCCAGCAGTTGGGGACTTAACTATGGCTACACCTTC
CASSWGLNYGYTF
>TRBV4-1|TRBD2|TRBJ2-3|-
TGCGCCAGCAGCTCGTGGTTAGCGGGAGGGGCTAGCACAGATACGCAGTATTTT
CASSSWLAGGASTDTQYF
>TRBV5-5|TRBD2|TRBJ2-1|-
TGTGCCAGCAGCTTACCAGGGACTAGCGGCCACAATGAGCAGTTCTTC
CASSLPGTSGHNEQFF
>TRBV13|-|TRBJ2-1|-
TGTGCCAGCAGCTTAGACCGGGAGTACAATGAGCAGTTCTTC
CASSLDREYNEQFF
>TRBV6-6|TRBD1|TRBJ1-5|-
TGTGCCAGCAGTTACGGGACAGGGAGACAGCCCCAGCATTTT
CASSYGTGRQPQHF
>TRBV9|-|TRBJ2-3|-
TGTGCCAGCAGCGAGGGGGTGCCCGATACGCAGTATTTT
CASSEGVPDTQYF
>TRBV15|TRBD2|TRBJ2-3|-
TGTGCCACCAGCAGAGCTAGCGGGAGCACAGATACGCAGTATTTT
CATSRASGSTDTQYF
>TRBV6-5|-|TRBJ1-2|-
TGTGCCAGCATGAGGGTAACATTCGGCTACACCTTC
CASMRVTFGYTF
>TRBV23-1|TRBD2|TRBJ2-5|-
TGCGCCAGCAGTCAATTATCCCGACTAGCGGGAGTGGGGAAAGAGACCCAGTACTTC
CASSQLSRLAGVGKETQYF
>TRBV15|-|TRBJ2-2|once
TGTGCCACCAGCAGAGGGGGCAGTTACACCGGGGAGCTGTTTTTT
CATSRGGSYTGELFF
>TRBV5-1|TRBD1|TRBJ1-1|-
TGCGCCAGCAGCCCCGGGACAGGGGGTAGCACTGAAGCTTTCTTT
CASSPGTGGSTEAFF
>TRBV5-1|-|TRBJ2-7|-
TGCGCCAGCAGCTTGGGACAGCCCTCCTACGAGCAGTACTTC
CASSLGQPSYEQYF
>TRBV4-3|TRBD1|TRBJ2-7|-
TGCGCCAGCAGCCAAGACCCCCAGGGGGCGGGCGAGCAGTACTTC
CASSQDPQGAGEQYF
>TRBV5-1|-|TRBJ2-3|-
TGCGCCAGCAGCTTGGCCGTCGGAGATACGCAGTATTTT
CASSLAVGDTQYF
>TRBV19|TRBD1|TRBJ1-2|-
TGTGCCAGTTCCTACGGGGGGACAGGCTATGGCTACACCTTC
CASSYGGTGYGYTF
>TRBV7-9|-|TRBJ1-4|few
TGTGCCAGCAGCTTAGTAGGCGGGTGGGGAGATGAAAAACTGTTTTTT
CASSLVGGWGDEKLFF
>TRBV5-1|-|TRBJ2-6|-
TGCGCCAGCAGCCCTGACTTCTCTGGGGCCAACGTCCTGACTTTC
CASSPDFSGANVLTF
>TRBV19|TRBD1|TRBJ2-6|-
TGTGCCAGTAGGGACAGGGCGAGCTCTGGGGCCAACGTCCTGACTTTC
CASRDRASSGANVLTF
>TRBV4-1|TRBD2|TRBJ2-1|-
TGCGCCAGCAGCCGAGGGACTAGCGGAGCTTCAAATGAGCAGTTCTTC
CASSRGTSGASNEQFF
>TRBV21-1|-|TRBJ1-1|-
TGTGCCAGCAGCAAAGGTTGGAGGGTTCTGAACACTGAAGCTTTCTTT
CASSKGWRVLNTEAFF
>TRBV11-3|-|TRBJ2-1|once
TGTGCCAGCAGCTTAGGTTTAGGGGGGCAGTTCTTC
CASSLGLGGQFF
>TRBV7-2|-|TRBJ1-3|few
TGTGCCAGCAGCTTAGATTTAGTCGAGTTCTCTGGAAACACCATATATTTT
CASSLDLVEFSGNTIYF
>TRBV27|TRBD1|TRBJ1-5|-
TGTGCCAGCAGTTTATTGGGCTTCCCGGGACAGAATCAGCCCCAGCATTTT
CASSLLGFPGQNQPQHF
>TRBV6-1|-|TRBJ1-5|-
TGTGCCAGCAGGTATGCGGACAGTAGCAATCAGCCCCAGCATTTT
CASRYADSSNQPQHF
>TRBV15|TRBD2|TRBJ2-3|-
TGTGCCACCAGCGGTAGGGCTAGCGGGAGGTGGACCTACAGAGATACGCAGTATTTT
CATSGRASGRWTYRDTQYF
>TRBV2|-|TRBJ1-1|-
TGTGCCAGCACGTTGGGGGCAGTTAGTGGCACTGAAGCTTTCTTT
CASTLGAVSGTEAFF